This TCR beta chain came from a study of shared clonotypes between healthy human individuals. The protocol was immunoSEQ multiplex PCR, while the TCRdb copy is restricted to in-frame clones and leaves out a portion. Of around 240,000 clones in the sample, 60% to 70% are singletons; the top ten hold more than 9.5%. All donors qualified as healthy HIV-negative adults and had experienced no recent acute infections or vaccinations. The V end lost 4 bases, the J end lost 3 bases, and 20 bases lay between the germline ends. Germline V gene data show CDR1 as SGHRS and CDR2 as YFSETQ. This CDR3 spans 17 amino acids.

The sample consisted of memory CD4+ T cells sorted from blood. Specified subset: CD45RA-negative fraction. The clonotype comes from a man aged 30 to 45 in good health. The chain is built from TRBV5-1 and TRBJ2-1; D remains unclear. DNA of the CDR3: TGCGCCAGCAGCGTGGCGAGTCTGGGGTCGGGCTACAATGAGCAGTTCTTC. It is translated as CASSVASLGSGYNEQFF.